These 21 T cell receptor beta chains share one sample of origin, sequenced in a study of T cell repertoires in ileal Crohn's disease. The table came from immunoSEQ multiplex PCR; TCRdb's copy has only in-frame clones and leaves some out. The sample has about 16,000 clones; around 88% are singletons. Sequenced sample: ileal tissue. The origin of the receptors is an adult with Crohn's disease.

The V gene is TRBV15, the J gene TRBJ1-5; no definite D call. Germline lookup yields CDR1 LNHNV and CDR2 YYDKDF (reference sequence). CDR3 length: 14 residues. V lost 0 bases, J lost 1 base, and 4 bases lay in between. CDR3 DNA sequence: TGTGCCACCAGCAGAGATCCGAGCAATCAGCCCCAGCATTTT. This sequence encodes CATSRDPSNQPQHF.

This clone was seen just once. The chain couples TRBV7-9 to TRBJ2-7; 10 nucleotides match TRBD1. The V segment lost 1 base and the J segment 6 bases; nucleotides outside the gene matches: 15. The germline V gene encodes CDR1 SEHNR and CDR2 FQNEAQ (reference sequence). The CDR3 contains 18 residues. CDR3 region: CASSLETRLRDRGSEQYF. The CDR3, as DNA: TGTGCCAGCAGCTTAGAAACCAGACTCCGGGACAGGGGAAGCGAGCAGTACTTC.

The chain combines TRBV7-6 with TRBJ2-1, with 7 bases matching TRBD1. Per the germline V gene, CDR1 is SGHVS and CDR2 is FNYEAQ. CDR3 length equals 14 residues. The V segment lost 5 bases and the J segment 4 bases; nucleotides outside the gene matches: 5. CDR3 region: CASSVTGEYNEQFF. The CDR3 DNA sequence: TGTGCCAGCAGCGTTACAGGGGAGTACAATGAGCAGTTCTTC.

This chain connects TRBV28 to TRBJ1-5; D remains ambiguous. The CDR3 is 15 amino acids. From germline, CDR1 is MDHEN and CDR2 SYDVKM. Trimming removed 8 bases at V and 1 base at J, with 15 bases between. The CDR3 loop reads CASSSRVFSNQPQHF. The CDR3 DNA reads as TGTGCCAGCTCCTCGCGGGTATTCAGCAATCAGCCCCAGCATTTT.

The rearrangement joins TRBV27 to TRBJ1-4, with D tentatively TRBD1 (5 bases). The germline CDR1 and CDR2 sequences are MNHEY and SMNVEV (reference sequence). V lost 1 base, J lost 0 bases, and 15 bases lay in between. This CDR3 spans 18 amino acids. CDR3 nucleotides: TGTGCCAGCAGTTTATTTTGGAGGGGCCCGCCAACTAATGAAAAACTGTTTTTT. Its protein is CASSLFWRGPPTNEKLFF. The whole variable domain, remainder taken from reference TRBV27 and TRBJ1-4, is EAQVTQNPRYLITVTGKKLTVTCSQNMNHEYMSWYRQDPGLGLRQIYYSMNVEVTDKGDVPEGYKVSRKEKRNFPLILESPSPNQTSLYFCASSLFWRGPPTNEKLFFGSGTQLSVL.

The chain links TRBV7-6 to TRBJ2-2; 10 positions match TRBD1. CDR3 size: 19 residues. With 0 bases clipped from V and 1 base from J, the junction kept 8 bases outside the gene matches. Per germline, CDR1 SGHVS and CDR2 FNYEAQ. CDR3 sequence: CASSLAVGDRGQNTGELFF. The CDR3 region has the DNA TGTGCCAGCAGCTTAGCAGTCGGGGACAGGGGTCAGAACACCGGGGAGCTGTTTTTT.

The chain links TRBV28 to TRBJ1-1; no firm D call. CDR3 size: 13 residues. Trimming pared 7 bases from V and 2 bases from J, leaving 11 bases between. In germline, CDR1 is MDHEN, CDR2 SYDVKM. Here the CDR3 reads CASTVTSNTEAFF. The CDR3 nucleotides read TGTGCCAGCACCGTGACTTCCAACACTGAAGCTTTCTTT.

This chain links TRBV7-9 with TRBJ2-4, with D perhaps matching TRBD2 (5 bases). Germline CDR1 is SEHNR and CDR2 is FQNEAQ (reference sequence). The CDR3 is 16 residues long. Trimming stripped 1 base from V and 0 bases from J, with 10 bases between. The CDR3 is CASSLDAGLAKNIQYF. CDR3 in DNA: TGTGCCAGCAGCTTAGACGCGGGCCTAGCCAAAAACATTCAGTACTTC.

The chain has TRBV5-1 and TRBJ2-6; D call uncertain. Germline V CDR1 and CDR2: SGHRS, YFSETQ. The CDR3 runs to 15 residues. The ends were cut back, 6 bases at V and 1 base at J, with 11 bases in the middle. CDR3 coding DNA: TGCGCCAGCAAACTTTCCGCATCTGGGGCCAACGTCCTGACTTTC. The encoded protein is CASKLSASGANVLTF.

The rearrangement joins TRBV29-1 to TRBJ2-1; 14 bases agree with TRBD2. In germline, CDR1 is SQVTM, CDR2 ANQGSEA. The CDR3 has 17 residues. V trimming: 4 bases; J trimming: 2 bases; junction bases outside the gene matches: 7. The CDR3 spells CSVGLAGGPGPYNEQFF. The CDR3 DNA reads as TGCAGCGTTGGACTAGCGGGAGGGCCCGGCCCCTACAATGAGCAGTTCTTC.

The chain links TRBV10-2 to TRBJ2-7, with TRBD2 matching 9 bases. The CDR3 spans 14 residues. The V gene's germline CDR1 is WSHSY and CDR2 SAAADI. V shed 6 bases and J 0 bases; nucleotides not matched to a gene: 3. The CDR3 DNA reads TGCGCCAGCAGCAAGCGGGAGGACTCCTACGAGCAGTACTTC. Protein sequence: CASSKREDSYEQYF.

This chain joins TRBV5-1 and TRBJ2-7; 8 bases fit TRBD2. CDR3 length: 15 residues. Germline V gene sequence: CDR1 SGHRS, CDR2 YFSETQ. V lost 1 base and J lost 4; bases outside the gene matches: 7. The CDR3 nucleotides read TGCGCCAGCAGCTTGATGGGGACTAGTGGTTACGAGCAGTACTTC. Translated, it gives CASSLMGTSGYEQYF.

This chain links TRBV28 with TRBJ2-7, with D maybe TRBD2 (5 bases). Germline V lookup: CDR1 MDHEN, CDR2 SYDVKM. The CDR3 covers 15 residues. Trimming shortened V by 2 bases and J by 2 bases, and 13 bases separated the two germline ends. Here the CDR3 DNA reads TGTGCCAGCAGTTTAAGCGGCGGGCCTACCTACGAGCAGTACTTC. Residues: CASSLSGGPTYEQYF.

The chain joins TRBV10-1 to TRBJ2-5; D remains unclear. V gave up 0 bases and J gave up 5 bases, with 10 bases separating them. This CDR3 is 14 amino acids long. Looked up from germline, CDR1 is WNHNN and CDR2 is SYGVQD (reference sequence). The CDR3 nucleotides read TGCGCCAGCAGTGAGTCAAAGTACCGGGAGACCCAGTACTTC. It translates to CASSESKYRETQYF.

The V and J genes are TRBV5-1 and TRBJ2-7; 12 bases are shared with TRBD2. CDR3 length equals 20 residues. Germline values: CDR1 SGHRS, CDR2 YFSETQ. Germline trimming cut 0 bases from V and 6 bases from J; bases unmatched to any gene: 19. The DNA for the CDR3 is TGCGCCAGCAGCTTGGCCGGTCCCAGGGCGACTAGCGGGAGACGTACCGAGCAGTACTTC. It is translated as CASSLAGPRATSGRRTEQYF.

This chain connects TRBV28 to TRBJ2-1; 11 nucleotides line up with TRBD1. Trimming cost V 4 bases and J 7 bases; bases outside gene matches: 6. Germline CDR1 and CDR2: MDHEN and SYDVKM. This CDR3 has 15 residues. This CDR3 is CASSSPDRGLNEQFF. The CDR3 DNA reads TGTGCCAGCAGTTCGCCGGACAGGGGGCTTAATGAGCAGTTCTTC.

The gene calls are TRBV7-9 and TRBJ2-3, with 11 bases aligning to TRBD2. Germline V gene sequence: CDR1 SEHNR, CDR2 FQNEAQ (reference sequence). V dropped 5 bases and J dropped 0; count of bases not matched to a gene: 13. The CDR3 is 19 residues long. CDR3: CASSPTLAGGSSSTDTQYF. In nucleotides, the CDR3 is TGTGCCAGCAGCCCCACCCTAGCGGGGGGTTCCTCGAGCACAGATACGCAGTATTTT.

The gene calls are TRBV6-1 and TRBJ1-2, with D perhaps matching TRBD1 (6 bases). This CDR3 comprises 14 residues. V was shortened by 2 bases and J by 5 bases, with 12 bases between the two germline ends. Germline loops: CDR1 MNHNS, CDR2 SASEGT. CDR3 loop: CASSERGGGYGYTF. In DNA form, the CDR3 reads TGTGCCAGCAGTGAACGGGGAGGGGGGTATGGCTACACCTTC.

This chain links TRBV23-1 with TRBJ2-1; TRBD2 matches at 13 bases. TRBV23-1 is sorted into the ORF group, with uncertain function. The CDR3 spans 17 residues. Unmatched junction bases numbered 9, after V lost 6 bases and J lost 4 bases. The CDR3 DNA is TGCGCCAGCAGCCCCCGGACTAGCGGGAGATGTTACAATGAGCAGTTCTTC. This translates into CASSPRTSGRCYNEQFF.

The chain carries TRBV5-1 and TRBJ2-3; maybe TRBD1 (6 bases). Germline lookup yields CDR1 SGHRS and CDR2 YFSETQ. Trimming removed 4 bases at V and 0 bases at J, with 15 bases between. The CDR3 is 16 residues long. The chain's CDR3 is CASSPGHSTSTDTQYF. CDR3 in DNA: TGCGCCAGCAGCCCGGGACATTCTACTAGCACAGATACGCAGTATTTT.

This clone occurred once. The J gene is TRBJ2-5, the V gene TRBV28, with D unclear. The CDR3 extends over 15 amino acids. CDR1 is MDHEN and CDR2 is SYDVKM in the germline V gene. The V end was cut by 3 bases, the J end by 5 bases, with 16 bases between. The CDR3: CASSLGPSGSETQYF. DNA for the CDR3: TGTGCCAGCAGTTTGGGCCCCTCCGGATCCGAGACCCAGTACTTC.